This T cell receptor beta chain was captured in a study of blood T cell repertoires in COVID-19. Study-level background: Acute and convalescent COVID-19 specimens originated in the United States, Italy and Spain. PBMCs, B-cell-depleted T cells, or T cells provided the cDNA or gDNA that made up the material.

Germline trimming cut 5 bases from V and 2 bases from J; bases unmatched to any gene: 5. Per germline, CDR1 LNHNV and CDR2 YYDKDF (reference sequence). The CDR3 has 15 residues. Study processing details: Estimated nucleated cell counts came from reference gene primer amplification. Measured with immunoSEQ multiplex PCR; TCRdb has only the in-frame clones, and not every one. The DNA gave D and trimming, while V, J and clone size come from that table. The table has 650,000 to 800,000 clones, approximately 90% seen once. This chain links TRBV15 with TRBJ1-5, with 8 bases matching TRBD1. The sequence was obtained from a woman between 18 and 30 years old with acute or convalescent COVID-19. The sequenced sample consisted of peripheral blood. CDR3 amino acids: CATSLDRGGNQPQHF. CDR3 coding DNA: TGTGCCACCAGCCTAGACAGGGGAGGCAATCAGCCCCAGCATTTT.